This TCR beta chain originates from a study of shared clonotypes between healthy human individuals. Study-level background: For every donor, three CD4 naive, three CD4 memory, two CD8 naive and one CD8 memory plates were used. Findings and limits, study-wide: The expectation was that sequencing depth would affect clonotype sharing among donors.

Per germline, CDR1 MRHNA and CDR2 SNTAGT. The CDR3 totals 14 residues. Trimming stripped 6 bases from V and 3 bases from J, with 14 bases between. Naive CD45RA+ and memory CD45RA-negative subsets were split from CD4+ cells. Some clones are missing from TCRdb's copy, which holds only in-frame ones; the method was immunoSEQ multiplex PCR. The sample yields over a million clones, 95% to 99% seen once. A note on this clone: Its target is not known.

The TCR originated in a man aged 30-40 years in good health. The sequenced sample consisted of naive CD4+ T cells sorted from blood. Noted subset: CD45RA+ positively selected. V and J are TRBV6-4 and TRBJ1-1; possible D gene TRBD1, 6 bases. CDR3 residues: CASSREAGDTEAFF. The CDR3, as DNA: TGTGCCAGCAGCCGTGAGGCAGGGGACACTGAAGCTTTCTTT.